The clone carrying this T cell receptor beta chain was picked up one time. The data belong to a study of blood T cell repertoires in COVID-19. As for the study in general: From the United States, Italy and Spain came samples of acute and convalescent COVID-19. From T cells, B-cell-depleted T cells, or PBMCs came the material, which was cDNA or gDNA.

Trimming removed 6 bases at V and 0 bases at J, with 15 bases between. This CDR3 has 16 amino acids. Per germline, CDR1 MDHEN and CDR2 SYDVKM. Under the authors' procedure: Reference gene primer amplification gave nucleated cell count estimates. Clones were read by immunoSEQ multiplex PCR, and TCRdb kept only the in-frame ones, dropping some. V, J and clone size are taken as reported in that table, and D and trimming were inferred from the DNA itself. The data show a few hundred thousand clones, approximately 90% seen once. The V call is TRBV28, the J call TRBJ1-3; D gene unclear. The source material was peripheral blood. The origin of this receptor is a woman in her thirties who had recovered from COVID-19. This CDR3 is CASRRGGGYSGNTIYF. Written as DNA, the CDR3 is TGTGCCAGCAGGCGAGGAGGAGGCTACTCTGGAAACACCATATATTTT.